The 24 T cell receptor beta chains presented below share a single source sample, sequenced in a study of shared clonotypes between healthy human individuals. Clones were read by immunoSEQ multiplex PCR, and TCRdb kept only the in-frame ones, dropping some. The sample holds 2 million to 2.5 million clones, roughly 93% seen once. The sample was naive CD4+ T cells from PBMCs. Subset in this sample: CD45RA+ positively selected. The receptors here all came from a man aged 18 to 29 in good health. Some clones in this sample may be carry-over from other donors' samples.

V usage is TRBV27 and J usage is TRBJ2-1; the match to TRBD2 covers 8 bases. The CDR3 runs to 14 residues. V was clipped by 4 bases and J by 7 bases; unmatched bases: 6. Germline values: CDR1 MNHEY, CDR2 SMNVEV (reference sequence). The DNA for the CDR3 is TGTGCCAGCAGTTCGCGGGGGGCCAGGAATGAGCAGTTCTTC. Residues: CASSSRGARNEQFF.

The chain recombines TRBV4-3 with TRBJ1-2; unclear D gene. The CDR3 consists of 14 residues. Germline assignment: CDR1 LGHNA and CDR2 YSLEER. Between the trimmed V and J ends, which lost 0 bases and 3 bases, there was a span of 8 bases. CDR3 protein: CASSQDSDDYGYTF. The CDR3 DNA reads TGCGCCAGCAGCCAAGATTCAGACGACTATGGCTACACCTTC.

The CDR3 sequence is CASSFSASYGYTF. DNA of the CDR3: TGTGCCAGCAGCTTTTCGGCGTCCTATGGCTACACCTTC. The chain links TRBV11-2 to TRBJ1-2; no definite D call. This CDR3 is built from 13 residues. The germline gives CDR1 SGHAT, CDR2 FQNNGV. V lost 3 bases to trimming and J lost 4 bases, with 9 bases between them.

The chain is built from TRBV7-9 and TRBJ2-7; 12 bases map to TRBD2. The J segment lost 3 bases and the V segment lost 0 bases, leaving 3 bases of the junction unmatched. The CDR3 spans 16 residues. CDR1 is SEHNR, CDR2 FQNEAQ, per germline (reference sequence). This CDR3 is CASSLALAGGVYEQYF. The CDR3 DNA reads as TGTGCCAGCAGCTTAGCGCTAGCGGGAGGGGTCTACGAGCAGTACTTC.

The rearrangement uses TRBV7-3 and TRBJ2-5; D gene unclear. There are 14 residues in the CDR3. CDR1 is SGHTA, CDR2 FQGTGA, per germline. Between the trimmed V and J ends, which lost 2 bases and 4 bases, there was a span of 11 bases. CDR3 DNA: TGTGCCAGCAGCTTACGGGCCGTCGGAGAGACCCAGTACTTC. This encodes CASSLRAVGETQYF. The full variable domain, rest sourced from reference TRBV7-3 and TRBJ2-5, is GAGVSQTPSNKVTEKGKYVELRCDPISGHTALYWYRQSLGQGPEFLIYFQGTGAADDSGLPNDRFFAVRPEGSVSTLKIQRTERGDSAVYLCASSLRAVGETQYFGPGTRLLVL.

The chain couples TRBV6-6 to TRBJ1-4; 8 nucleotides match TRBD1. CDR1 MNHNY and CDR2 SVGAGI come from the germline V gene (reference sequence). Trimming cost V 5 bases and J 11 bases; bases outside gene matches: 10. The CDR3 loop spans 14 amino acids. CDR3 residues: CASSPGQGVRKLFF. CDR3 DNA: TGTGCCAGCAGTCCTGGACAGGGCGTGCGGAAACTGTTTTTT.

With respect to this clone: This same CDR3 is encoded by further DNA sequences in the sample. The J gene is TRBJ1-5, the V gene TRBV11-2; D is unclear. CDR1 is SGHAT and CDR2 is FQNNGV in the germline V gene. There are 13 residues in the CDR3. The V and J ends lost 2 bases and 0 bases respectively, with 2 bases between them. This CDR3 reads CASSLSSNQPQHF. The CDR3 nucleotides are TGTGCCAGCAGCTTAAGTAGCAATCAGCCCCAGCATTTT.

V usage is TRBV27 and J usage is TRBJ1-4, with unresolved D. This CDR3 comprises 15 residues. V dropped 5 bases and J dropped 0 bases, with 10 bases sitting between them. Germline CDR1 MNHEY, CDR2 SMNVEV (reference sequence). The CDR3 DNA is TGTGCCAGCAGTCATCTAGCTGCAACTAATGAAAAACTGTTTTTT. Translated: CASSHLAATNEKLFF.

This clone was recorded only once. The rearrangement links TRBV28 to TRBJ2-5; TRBD1 matches at 7 bases. The CDR3 is made up of 14 amino acids. V shed 9 bases and J 5 bases; nucleotides not matched to a gene: 12. Per the germline V gene, CDR1 is MDHEN and CDR2 is SYDVKM. The DNA for the CDR3 is TGTGCCAGGACCTTAAAGGGCAGGGGGGAGACCCAGTACTTC. It yields the protein CARTLKGRGETQYF.

The chain combines TRBV9 with TRBJ2-7; the match to TRBD2 covers 7 bases. The V gene's germline CDR1 is SGDLS and CDR2 YYNGEE. The CDR3 has 18 residues. The J segment lost 2 bases and the V segment lost 4 bases, leaving 18 bases of the junction unmatched. In DNA, the CDR3 is TGTGCCAGCAGCTCTCGGGGGGACTTGAGAGATCCAACCTACGAGCAGTACTTC. This codes for CASSSRGDLRDPTYEQYF.

The CDR3 protein is CASSSGRNFDGYTF. CDR3 nucleotides: TGCGCCAGCAGCTCGGGTCGGAACTTTGATGGCTACACCTTC. The V call is TRBV5-1, the J call TRBJ1-2; no clear D gene. The CDR3 totals 14 residues. V dropped 3 bases and J dropped 6 bases, with 15 bases sitting between them. Germline assignment: CDR1 SGHRS and CDR2 YFSETQ.

The count of this clone is one. V gene TRBV10-2 combines with J gene TRBJ2-5, with D possibly TRBD1 on 6 matching bases. In germline, CDR1 is WSHSY, CDR2 SAAADI. V dropped 9 bases and J dropped 7 bases, with 18 bases sitting between them. The CDR3 runs to 13 residues. The CDR3 bases are TGCGCCAGTCAGGACAGAGCGAAGGGGACCCAGTACTTC. This codes for CASQDRAKGTQYF.

V is TRBV27 and J is TRBJ2-3; D uncertain. CDR1 and CDR2 from the germline V gene are MNHEY and SMNVEV (reference sequence). This CDR3 region has 15 residues. V was clipped by 6 bases and J by 0 bases, with 13 bases between them. CDR3 protein: CASSPGPPSTDTQYF. In nucleotides, the CDR3 is TGTGCCAGCAGCCCAGGTCCCCCTAGCACAGATACGCAGTATTTT.

The CDR3 loop reads CAISESLDEQFF. The CDR3 DNA follows: TGTGCCATCAGTGAGTCACTGGATGAGCAGTTCTTC. The rearrangement joins TRBV10-3 to TRBJ2-1; D unresolved. The CDR3 consists of 12 residues. The germline V gene encodes CDR1 ENHRY and CDR2 SYGVKD. V shed 0 bases and J shed 8 bases, with 5 bases lying between them.

The chain links TRBV7-2 to TRBJ1-2; 7 nucleotides align to TRBD1. The germline gives CDR1 SGHTA, CDR2 FQGNSA. This CDR3 comprises 15 residues. With V trimmed by 4 bases and J by 5 bases, 10 bases remained unmatched. Here the CDR3 DNA reads TGTGCCAGCAGCTCCGAGTCCGGGACAGATTATGGCTACACCTTC. It encodes CASSSESGTDYGYTF.

The V call is TRBV2, the J call TRBJ1-3; no clear D. CDR1 is SNHLY and CDR2 is FYNNEI in the germline V gene. This CDR3 comprises 14 residues. Deletions cut 6 bases from V and 1 base from J, with 10 bases between. In nucleotides, the CDR3 is TGTGCCAGCAGAGACGACAAGTCTGGAAACACCATATATTTT. It specifies CASRDDKSGNTIYF. The variable domain in full, completed from reference TRBV2 and TRBJ1-3, reads EPEVTQTPSHQVTQMGQEVILRCVPISNHLYFYWYRQILGQKVEFLVSFYNNEISEKSEIFDDQFSVERPDGSNFTLKIRSTKLEDSAMYFCASRDDKSGNTIYFGEGSWLTVV.

The genes are TRBV5-4 and TRBJ2-1; D may be TRBD1 or TRBD2 (5 bases each). Germline CDR1 is SGHNT and CDR2 is YYREEE (reference sequence). V lost 0 bases and J 0 bases, leaving 10 bases between the germline ends. The CDR3 spans 16 residues. CDR3 in amino acids: CASSLGGSSSYNEQFF. Here the CDR3 DNA reads TGTGCCAGCAGCTTGGGGGGGTCTAGCTCCTACAATGAGCAGTTCTTC.

The chain has TRBV18 and TRBJ2-5; D not certain. Germline V CDR1 and CDR2: KGHSH, LQKENI. The CDR3 consists of 15 residues. V lost 3 bases to trimming and J lost 1 base, with 12 bases between them. Written as DNA, the CDR3 is TGTGCCAGCTCACCCGGACGGACGTTCCAAGAGACCCAGTACTTC. Its translation is CASSPGRTFQETQYF. The full variable domain, in which reference TRBV18 and TRBJ2-5 provide the parts outside the CDR3, is NAGVMQNPRHLVRRRGQEARLRCSPMKGHSHVYWYRQLPEEGLKFMVYLQKENIIDESGMPKERFSAEFPKEGPSILRIQQVVRGDSAAYFCASSPGRTFQETQYFGPGTRLLVL.

This chain links TRBV27 with TRBJ1-5; D is uncertain. V shed 1 base and J shed 7 bases, with 11 bases lying between them. This CDR3 contains 14 residues. Germline assignment: CDR1 MNHEY and CDR2 SMNVEV (reference sequence). The DNA of the CDR3 is TGTGCCAGCAGTTTATATGAATTCGGCCAGCCCCAGCATTTT. Translating gives CASSLYEFGQPQHF.

This clone was seen once. This chain uses TRBV28 with TRBJ2-3; 14 nucleotides line up with TRBD2. The J segment lost 6 bases and the V segment lost 2 bases, leaving 7 bases of the junction unmatched. The CDR3 contains 17 residues. The germline gives CDR1 MDHEN, CDR2 SYDVKM. The CDR3 coding sequence is TGTGCCAGCAGTTTACTGACTAGCGGGAGGGGTAGGGATACGCAGTATTTT. Translating it yields CASSLLTSGRGRDTQYF.

The chain links TRBV29-1 to TRBJ1-1; no definite D call. The germline V gene encodes CDR1 SQVTM and CDR2 ANQGSEA. The CDR3 runs to 13 residues. V lost 2 bases to trimming and J lost 1 base, with 8 bases between them. This CDR3 is CSVEWQTNTEAFF. The CDR3, as DNA: TGCAGCGTTGAATGGCAGACGAACACTGAAGCTTTCTTT. Drawing the rest from reference TRBV29-1 and TRBJ1-1, the complete variable domain is SAVISQKPSRDICQRGTSLTIQCQVDSQVTMMFWYRQQPGQSLTLIATANQGSEATYESGFVIDKFPISRPNLTFSTLTVSNMSPEDSSIYLCSVEWQTNTEAFFGQGTRLTVV.

V is TRBV7-2 and J is TRBJ2-6, with a weak D call TRBD1 (5 bases). This CDR3 has 16 amino acids. Trimming pared 4 bases from V and 1 base from J, leaving 11 bases between. Germline V gene data show CDR1 as SGHTA and CDR2 as FQGNSA. CDR3 sequence reads: CASSYWAGSGANVLTF. In nucleotides, the CDR3 is TGTGCCAGCAGCTATTGGGCAGGGTCTGGGGCCAACGTCCTGACTTTC.

Note on this clone: Distinct nucleotide sequences in the sample also encode this CDR3. The V and J genes are TRBV5-1 and TRBJ2-7; 7 nucleotides line up with TRBD1. The J segment lost 6 bases and the V segment lost 2 bases, leaving 2 bases of the junction unmatched. The CDR3 loop spans 12 amino acids. Germline lookup yields CDR1 SGHRS and CDR2 YFSETQ. CDR3 sequence: CASSFPGGEQYF. Here the CDR3 DNA reads TGCGCCAGCAGCTTCCCAGGGGGCGAGCAGTACTTC.

This chain connects TRBV6-1 to TRBJ2-7, with TRBD1 matching 12 bases. Looked up from germline, CDR1 is MNHNS and CDR2 is SASEGT. Trimming took 4 bases from V and 7 from J; bases not matched to a gene: 14. The CDR3 extends over 17 amino acids. CDR3 protein: CASSGYGAGQGASEQYF. The CDR3 DNA is TGTGCCAGCAGTGGATACGGAGCGGGACAGGGGGCGTCGGAGCAGTACTTC.